This TCR beta chain was retrieved from a study of shared clonotypes between healthy human individuals. The CDR3 spans 14 residues. With 6 bases clipped from V and 5 bases from J, the junction kept 7 bases outside the gene matches. Germline V gene lookup returns CDR1 SGHRS and CDR2 YFSETQ. This clone showed up just once. TCRdb keeps only in-frame clones here, not all; method: immunoSEQ multiplex PCR. The sample holds around 1.1 million clones, approximately 80% seen once. The J gene is TRBJ2-5, the V gene TRBV5-1; 10 bases map to TRBD1. The sequencing input was memory CD4+ T cells from PBMCs. The subset here: CD45RA-negative fraction. The receptor's source is a man aged 18-30 years in good health. Some clones in this sample may be carry-over from other donors' samples. The DNA of the CDR3 is TGCGCCAGCAACGCCGGGACAGGGGTGGAGACCCAGTACTTC. It translates to CASNAGTGVETQYF.